This TCR beta chain is from a study of OX40 agonist ivuxolimab in advanced cancers. The study's findings and limits: By week 6 at 0.1 to 3.0 mg/kg, blood CD4+ and CD8+ T cells had expanded clonally.

The table came from immunoSEQ multiplex PCR; TCRdb's copy has only in-frame clones and leaves some out. The sample yields tens of thousands of clones, about nine tenths seen once. Comments on this clone: Its specificity is not known.

The sequence came from an adult with an advanced solid tumor such as melanoma, head and neck, liver or kidney cancer. The source was CD4+ or CD8+ T cells sorted from blood, collected in a trial of the OX40 agonist ivuxolimab.

CDR3 sequence (DNA): TGCGCCAGCAGTGAGCGGGACAGGGGGCCAAACACTGAAGCTTTCTTT. It encodes CASSERDRGPNTEAFF. The chain links TRBV10-2 to TRBJ1-1; TRBD1 agrees at 12 bases. From germline, CDR1 is WSHSY and CDR2 SAAADI. CDR3 size: 16 residues. V lost 2 bases and J lost 2; bases outside the gene matches: 3.